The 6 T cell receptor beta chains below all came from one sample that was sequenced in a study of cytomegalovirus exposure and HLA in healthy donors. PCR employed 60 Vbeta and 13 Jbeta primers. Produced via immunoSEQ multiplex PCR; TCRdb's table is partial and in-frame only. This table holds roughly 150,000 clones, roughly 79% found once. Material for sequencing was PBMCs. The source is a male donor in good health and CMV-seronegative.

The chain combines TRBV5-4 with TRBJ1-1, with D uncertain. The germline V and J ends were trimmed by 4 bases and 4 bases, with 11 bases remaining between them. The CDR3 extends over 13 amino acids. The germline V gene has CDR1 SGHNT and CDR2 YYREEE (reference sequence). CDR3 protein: CASSTVLTTEAFF. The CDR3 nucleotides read TGTGCCAGCAGCACAGTTCTAACCACTGAAGCTTTCTTT.

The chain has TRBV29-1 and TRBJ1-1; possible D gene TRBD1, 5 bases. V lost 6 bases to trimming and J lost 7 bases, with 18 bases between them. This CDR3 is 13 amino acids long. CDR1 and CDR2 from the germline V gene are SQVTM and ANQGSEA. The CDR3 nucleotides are TGCAGCGTCCGAGTTTCGGGGGGAGTTGAAGCTTTCTTT. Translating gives CSVRVSGGVEAFF.

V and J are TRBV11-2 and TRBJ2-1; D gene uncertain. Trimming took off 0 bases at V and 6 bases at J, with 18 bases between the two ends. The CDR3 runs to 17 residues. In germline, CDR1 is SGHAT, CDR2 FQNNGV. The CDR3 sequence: CASSLETQLGTLNEQFF. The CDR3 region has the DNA TGTGCCAGCAGCTTAGAAACTCAGCTAGGAACTCTCAATGAGCAGTTCTTC.

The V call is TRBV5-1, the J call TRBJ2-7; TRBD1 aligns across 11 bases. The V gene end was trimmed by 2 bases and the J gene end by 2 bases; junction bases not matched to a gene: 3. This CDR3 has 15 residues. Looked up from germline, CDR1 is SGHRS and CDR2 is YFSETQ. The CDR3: CASSFGTGGTYEQYF. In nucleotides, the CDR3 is TGCGCCAGCAGCTTTGGGACAGGGGGTACCTACGAGCAGTACTTC.

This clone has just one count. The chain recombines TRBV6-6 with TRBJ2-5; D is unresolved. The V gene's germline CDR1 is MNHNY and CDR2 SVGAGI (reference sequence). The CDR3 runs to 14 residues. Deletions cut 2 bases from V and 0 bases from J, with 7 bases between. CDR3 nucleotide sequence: TGTGCCAGCAGTTACGGCAGGTACCAAGAGACCCAGTACTTC. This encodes CASSYGRYQETQYF.

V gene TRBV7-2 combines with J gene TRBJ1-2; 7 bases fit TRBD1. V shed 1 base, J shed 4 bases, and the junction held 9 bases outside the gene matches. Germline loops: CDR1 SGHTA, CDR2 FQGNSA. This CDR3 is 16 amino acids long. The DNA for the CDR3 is TGTGCCAGCAGCTTAGGTGAGACAGGGACGGGCTATGGCTACACCTTC. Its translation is CASSLGETGTGYGYTF.